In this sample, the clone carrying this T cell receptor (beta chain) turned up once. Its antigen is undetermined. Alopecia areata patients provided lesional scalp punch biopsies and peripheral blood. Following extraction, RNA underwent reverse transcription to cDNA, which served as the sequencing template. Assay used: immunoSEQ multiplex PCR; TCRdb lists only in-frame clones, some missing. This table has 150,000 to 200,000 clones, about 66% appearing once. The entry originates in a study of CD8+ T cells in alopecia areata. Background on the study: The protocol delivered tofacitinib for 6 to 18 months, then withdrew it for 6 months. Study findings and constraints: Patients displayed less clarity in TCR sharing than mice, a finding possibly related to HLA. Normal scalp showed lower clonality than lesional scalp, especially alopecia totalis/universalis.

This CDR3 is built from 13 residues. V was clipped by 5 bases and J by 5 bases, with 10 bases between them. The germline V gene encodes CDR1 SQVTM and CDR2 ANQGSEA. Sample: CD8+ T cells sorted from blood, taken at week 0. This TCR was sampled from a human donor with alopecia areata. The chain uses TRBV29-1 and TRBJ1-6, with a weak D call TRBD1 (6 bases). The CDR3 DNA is TGCAGCGTTCGGCCAGGGGATAATTCACCCCTCCACTTT. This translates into CSVRPGDNSPLHF.